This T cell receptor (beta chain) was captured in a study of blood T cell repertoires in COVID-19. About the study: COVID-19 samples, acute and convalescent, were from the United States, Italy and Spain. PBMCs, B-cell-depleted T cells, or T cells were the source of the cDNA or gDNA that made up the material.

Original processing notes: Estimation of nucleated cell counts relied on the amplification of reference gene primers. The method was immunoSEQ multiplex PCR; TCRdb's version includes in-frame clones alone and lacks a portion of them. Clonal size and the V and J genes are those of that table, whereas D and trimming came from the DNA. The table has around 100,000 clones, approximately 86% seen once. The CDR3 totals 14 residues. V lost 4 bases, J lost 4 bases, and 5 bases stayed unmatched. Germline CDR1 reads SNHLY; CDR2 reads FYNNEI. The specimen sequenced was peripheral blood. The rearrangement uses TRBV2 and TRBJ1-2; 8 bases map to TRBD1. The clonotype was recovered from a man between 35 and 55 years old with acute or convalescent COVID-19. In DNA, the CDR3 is TGTGCCAGCAGTGGAGGACAGGGAGGCTATGGCTACACCTTC. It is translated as CASSGGQGGYGYTF.